The rows below give T cell receptor beta chains drawn from one sample of a study of Ad26.COV2.S vaccination and SARS-CoV-2 variants. Sequencing used immunoSEQ multiplex PCR; TCRdb keeps in-frame clones, though not all of them. The sample holds hundreds of thousands of clones, 80% to 95% seen once. The source material was peripheral blood, sampled in a trial of Ad26.COV2.S vaccine versus placebo. The receptors here all came from a person between 18 and 59 years old who received the Ad26.COV2.S COVID-19 vaccine or a placebo. Each CDR3 is given with its conserved first and last residue. A D gene is named only where the DNA matches it firmly. Expanded clones are given a class, and other clones once, few, many or no size at all.

>-|TRBJ2-1|TRBV6-2/TRBV6-3|-
CASSYKRNLPGYNEQFF
TGTGCCAGCAGTTACAAACGGAACCTCCCAGGCTACAATGAGCAGTTCTTC
>-|TRBJ2-1|TRBV6-2/TRBV6-3|-
CASSYSTRQPSYNEQFF
TGTGCCAGCAGTTACTCGACTCGTCAACCCTCCTACAATGAGCAGTTCTTC
>few|TRBJ2-1|TRBV28|-
CASSFGRQAYNEQFF
TGTGCCAGCAGTTTTGGTAGGCAGGCCTACAATGAGCAGTTCTTC
>once|TRBJ2-7|TRBV18|-
CASSPLGGEREQYF
TGTGCCAGCTCACCCCTAGGGGGGGAGCGGGAGCAGTACTTC
>-|TRBJ1-1|TRBV6-5|TRBD1
CASSKTYRGTTEAFF
TGTGCCAGCAGTAAAACTTACAGGGGAACCACTGAAGCTTTCTTT
>-|TRBJ2-6|TRBV5-5|-
CASSLLGFGANVLTF
TGTGCCAGCAGCTTGTTAGGGTTTGGGGCCAACGTCCTGACTTTC
>-|TRBJ2-1|TRBV9|-
CASSQSNTYNEQFF
TGTGCCAGCAGCCAGAGTAATACCTACAATGAGCAGTTCTTC
>once|TRBJ2-7|TRBV3-1/TRBV3-2|TRBD1
CASSPGTVGEQYF
TGTGCCAGCAGCCCGGGGACAGTAGGGGAGCAGTACTTC
>-|TRBJ2-4|TRBV19|-
CASSKVLRGAKNIQYF
TGTGCCAGTAGTAAGGTCCTTCGGGGGGCCAAAAACATTCAGTACTTC
>-|TRBJ2-4|TRBV6-5|-
CASSRRETDIQYF
TGTGCCAGCAGTAGACGGGAAACGGACATTCAGTACTTC
>-|TRBJ2-1|TRBV12-5|-
CASGLSHPGEEQFF
TGTGCTAGTGGTTTGTCACACCCCGGAGAGGAGCAGTTCTTC
>once|TRBJ2-3|TRBV27|-
CASSQGADTDTQYF
TGTGCCAGCAGTCAAGGGGCGGACACAGATACGCAGTATTTT
>-|TRBJ2-3|TRBV9|-
CASSPTGWSTDTQYF
TGTGCCAGCAGCCCTACAGGTTGGAGCACAGATACGCAGTATTTT
>-|TRBJ1-6|TRBV28|TRBD1
CASRAPGQGYSPLHF
TGTGCCAGCAGAGCACCGGGACAGGGGTATTCACCCCTCCACTTT
>-|TRBJ2-3|TRBV6-5|TRBD1
CASNRQGALDTQYF
TGTGCCAGCAATAGACAGGGGGCTTTAGATACGCAGTATTTT
>-|TRBJ2-2|TRBV11-2|-
CASSLERNTGELFF
TGTGCCAGCAGCTTAGAACGGAACACCGGGGAGCTGTTTTTT
>-|TRBJ1-6|TRBV4-3|TRBD1
CASSQDLADRVNSPLHF
TGCGCCAGCAGCCAAGATCTGGCGGACAGGGTTAATTCACCCCTCCACTTT
>-|TRBJ2-5|TRBV4-3|-
CASSQDRALILETQYF
TGCGCCAGCAGCCAAGACCGGGCCCTGATCTTAGAGACCCAGTACTTC